A single sample is the source of the 25 T cell receptor beta chains below, sequenced in a study of human T cells and chemical hapten exposure. TCRdb reprocessed the RACE reads via MiXCR and lists one record per CDR3 protein. The sample holds 95,000 to 130,000 distinct CDR3 sequences, 9.5% to 13% seen once. Time point described: patch test 1, 2 weeks after DPC sensitization. Treatment defined: therapeutic diphenylcyclopropenone sensitization with weekly scalp DPC. The specimen was whole blood, collected in connection with sensitization to the hapten diphenylcyclopropenone (DPC). The source is a woman between 45 and 65 years old with alopecia areata. Some clones in this sample may be carry-over from other donors' samples.

This clonotype appeared a few times. V usage is TRBV18 and J usage is TRBJ2-5; D may be TRBD1 or TRBD2 (5 bases each). Germline CDR1 KGHSH, CDR2 LQKENI. Trimming took off 8 bases at V and 4 bases at J, with 11 bases between the two ends. This CDR3 has 12 amino acids. CDR3: CASAWGSETQYF. For the CDR3, the DNA is TGTGCCAGCGCCTGGGGGTCAGAGACCCAGTACTTC.

Ten or more counts support this clonotype. The chain employs TRBV11-3 and TRBJ1-5, with D possibly TRBD1 on 6 matching bases. Germline CDR1 and CDR2: SGHNT and YENEEA. Trimming cost V 3 bases and J 5 bases, with 14 bases left between them. The CDR3 is 15 residues long. The CDR3: CASSFRQVEHQPQHF. The CDR3 DNA reads TGTGCCAGCAGCTTTAGACAGGTAGAACATCAGCCCCAGCATTTT. Full variable domain (missing parts from reference TRBV11-3 and TRBJ1-5): EAGVVQSPRYKIIEKKQPVAFWCNPISGHNTLYWYLQNLGQGPELLIRYENEEAVDDSQLPKDRFSAERLKGVDSTLKIQPAELGDSAVYLCASSFRQVEHQPQHFGDGTRLSIL.

This clonotype occurred many times. The chain joins TRBV12-5 to TRBJ2-3, with D unclear. The CDR3 has 16 amino acids. Trimming stripped 0 bases from V and 3 bases from J, with 13 bases between. The V gene's germline CDR1 is LGHNT and CDR2 FRNRAP. The CDR3 bases are TGTGCTAGTGGTTTGGTAATTGGAGAGATAACAGATACGCAGTATTTT. It codes for CASGLVIGEITDTQYF.

The chain uses TRBV11-2 and TRBJ2-7; TRBD2 matches 16 bases. Per germline, CDR1 SGHAT and CDR2 FQNNGV. V lost 3 bases, J lost 7 bases, and 9 bases stayed unmatched. The CDR3 is made up of 17 amino acids. For the CDR3, the DNA is TGTGCCAGCAGCTTCACGGGACTAGCGGGGGGGCCGCAAGAGCAGTACTTC. Translating gives CASSFTGLAGGPQEQYF.

This clonotype was seen many times. The V call is TRBV7-2, the J call TRBJ2-4, with D maybe TRBD2 (5 bases). CDR1 and CDR2 (germline): SGHTA, FQGNSA. The V end was cut by 0 bases, the J end by 0 bases, with 15 bases between. This CDR3 contains 18 residues. The DNA of the CDR3 is TGTGCCAGCAGCTTAGCGATCACTCGGGGATCAGCCAAAAACATTCAGTACTTC. This translates into CASSLAITRGSAKNIQYF.

This clonotype was seen more than once but under ten times. The rearrangement joins TRBV9 to TRBJ1-1; D gene uncertain. The CDR3 covers 15 residues. In germline, CDR1 is SGDLS, CDR2 YYNGEE. V lost 4 bases and J 1 base, leaving 14 bases between the germline ends. The CDR3 DNA reads TGTGCCAGCAGCCCGAGAGAGCTAAAGAACACTGAAGCTTTCTTT. Translated: CASSPRELKNTEAFF.

This clonotype turned up a few times. The CDR3 protein is CASSFDDPRSYEQYF. The CDR3 nucleotides read TGTGCCAGCAGCTTTGACGACCCGAGAAGCTACGAGCAGTACTTC. This chain links TRBV7-2 with TRBJ2-7, with D unclear. This CDR3 has 15 residues. V gave up 3 bases and J gave up 3 bases, with 15 bases separating them. The germline V gene has CDR1 SGHTA and CDR2 FQGNSA.

This clonotype was counted a few times. J is TRBJ2-7 and V is TRBV7-6, with a possible D match to TRBD2 (6 bases). Trimming stripped 2 bases from V and 6 bases from J, with 20 bases between. Germline CDR1 is SGHVS and CDR2 is FNYEAQ. This CDR3 contains 16 residues. The CDR3 DNA sequence: TGTGCCAGCAGCTTATCTTCGTCCCTCGGAGGGGTCGAGCAGTACTTC. This codes for CASSLSSSLGGVEQYF.

This clonotype was found many times. This chain connects TRBV29-1 to TRBJ2-3, with 9 bases aligning to TRBD2. This CDR3 is 15 amino acids long. In germline, CDR1 is SQVTM, CDR2 ANQGSEA. Losses at the gene ends were 7 bases for V and 2 bases for J; bases not matched to a gene: 10. CDR3 sequence: CSATLAGIYTDTQYF. In DNA, the CDR3 is TGCAGCGCCACCCTAGCGGGGATCTACACAGATACGCAGTATTTT.

Many counts were recorded for this clonotype. The chain is built from TRBV28 and TRBJ2-5; the D is unclear. This CDR3 contains 11 residues. The V gene's germline CDR1 is MDHEN and CDR2 SYDVKM. V shed 5 bases and J shed 7 bases, with 8 bases lying between them. This CDR3 reads CASSPSRTQYF. The CDR3, as DNA: TGTGCCAGCAGTCCATCCAGGACCCAGTACTTC.

The V call is TRBV6-5, the J call TRBJ1-1; D is ambiguous. CDR1 is MNHEY and CDR2 is SVGAGI in the germline V gene. The CDR3 extends over 14 amino acids. Deletions cut 0 bases from V and 2 bases from J, with 7 bases between. CDR3 sequence reads: CASSYSEENTEAFF. In DNA, the CDR3 is TGTGCCAGCAGTTACTCGGAGGAAAACACTGAAGCTTTCTTT.

This clonotype was found a few times. The chain couples TRBV28 to TRBJ2-1, with 8 bases fitting TRBD2. There are 12 residues in the CDR3. Germline CDR1 and CDR2: MDHEN and SYDVKM. With V trimmed by 6 bases and J by 9 bases, 4 bases remained unmatched. The DNA for the CDR3 is TGTGCCAGCAGCCGTACTAGCGGTGAGCAGTTCTTC. This codes for CASSRTSGEQFF.

This clonotype was detected many times. This sequence joins TRBV18 and TRBJ2-4, with D perhaps matching TRBD2 (5 bases). Per germline, CDR1 KGHSH and CDR2 LQKENI. The CDR3 runs 15 residues. The ends were cut back, 1 base at V and 5 bases at J, with 12 bases in the middle. The CDR3 bases are TGTGCCAGCTCACCACTCCCCGGGATCGAAAACATTCAGTACTTC. This translates into CASSPLPGIENIQYF.

This chain uses TRBV12-3 or TRBV12-4 with TRBJ2-1, with TRBD2 matching over 10 bases. V lost 4 bases, J lost 6 bases, and 9 bases stayed unmatched. CDR3 length: 16 amino acids. The CDR3, as DNA: TGTGCCAGCAGTTATACCGGGACTAGCGCTTCCAATGAGCAGTTCTTC. Translation gives CASSYTGTSASNEQFF.

The genes are TRBV21-1 and TRBJ2-5. TRBV21-1 is described as a pseudogene. This CDR3 has 16 residues. The CDR3: CASSKVITERQETQYF. CDR3 in DNA: TGTGCCAGCAGCAAAGTGATAACGGAAAGACAAGAGACCCAGTACTTC.

This clonotype was detected only a few times. J is TRBJ2-7 and V is TRBV9; tentatively, D is TRBD1 or TRBD2 (5 bases each). This CDR3 has 13 amino acids. In germline, CDR1 is SGDLS, CDR2 YYNGEE. V was pared by 3 bases and J by 4 bases, with 11 bases between. CDR3 residues: CASSEGRGYEQYF. The DNA for the CDR3 is TGTGCCAGCAGCGAGGGACGGGGATACGAGCAGTACTTC.

At least ten counts were recorded for this clonotype. J is TRBJ1-2 and V is TRBV20-1; D gene unclear. V was cut by 7 bases and J by 4 bases, with 10 bases left in between. The CDR3 totals 11 residues. Germline-derived CDR1 and CDR2 are DFQATT and SNEGSKA (reference sequence). The CDR3 nucleotides are TGCAGTGTCCGCGACCCCTATGGCTACACCTTC. Amino acid sequence: CSVRDPYGYTF.

Many counts were recorded for this clonotype. J is TRBJ1-1 and V is TRBV28; D gene unclear. Germline V lookup: CDR1 MDHEN, CDR2 SYDVKM. V gave up 1 base and J gave up 2 bases, with 14 bases separating them. The CDR3 length is 16 residues. The CDR3 bases are TGTGCCAGCAGTTTATACAAGTTGCCGGGTAACACTGAAGCTTTCTTT. This codes for CASSLYKLPGNTEAFF.

The chain couples TRBV2 to TRBJ1-4, with TRBD1 matching over 10 bases. Germline lookup yields CDR1 SNHLY and CDR2 FYNNEI. Germline trimming cut 4 bases from V and 6 bases from J; bases unmatched to any gene: 2. This CDR3 spans 14 amino acids. CDR3 DNA: TGTGCCAGCAGTGGTGACAGGGGGCATGAAAAACTGTTTTTT. Translating it yields CASSGDRGHEKLFF.

This clonotype was recorded many times. V and J are TRBV7-2 and TRBJ2-7; 7 nucleotides align to TRBD1. In germline, CDR1 is SGHTA, CDR2 FQGNSA. The CDR3 sequence is 13 residues long. Unmatched junction bases numbered 10, after V lost 5 bases and J lost 9 bases. CDR3: CASSVDRDVGQYF. The CDR3, as DNA: TGTGCCAGCAGCGTTGACAGGGACGTTGGGCAGTACTTC.

The chain links TRBV28 to TRBJ1-1; unclear D gene. Germline V CDR1 and CDR2: MDHEN, SYDVKM. V gave up 7 bases and J gave up 1 base, with 16 bases separating them. The length of the CDR3 is 15 residues. The CDR3 DNA follows: TGTGCCAGCACCCACCCGCTTCAGAGGAACACTGAAGCTTTCTTT. It encodes CASTHPLQRNTEAFF.

The chain employs TRBV29-1 and TRBJ2-3, with 7 bases aligning to TRBD1. The CDR3 runs to 11 residues. The junction had 1 base not matched to a gene; V was cut back by 6 bases and J by 4 bases. From germline, CDR1 is SQVTM and CDR2 ANQGSEA. The CDR3 is CSVGTADTQYF. In DNA, the CDR3 is TGCAGCGTAGGGACAGCAGATACGCAGTATTTT.

The rearrangement uses TRBV28 and TRBJ2-1; maybe TRBD2 (5 bases). Trimming took 6 bases from V and 0 from J, leaving 12 bases between them. The germline V gene encodes CDR1 MDHEN and CDR2 SYDVKM. The CDR3 loop spans 15 amino acids. CDR3 DNA: TGTGCCAGCAGGCCTAGACTACACTCCTACAATGAGCAGTTCTTC. The encoded protein is CASRPRLHSYNEQFF.

This clonotype turned up a few times. CDR3 loop: CASSQGMEGSFLRNEQFF. Here the CDR3 DNA reads TGCGCCAGCAGCCAAGGGATGGAGGGGAGTTTCCTTAGGAATGAGCAGTTCTTC. The chain uses TRBV4-3 and TRBJ2-1; tentative D call: TRBD2 (6 bases). The CDR3 spans 18 residues. In germline, CDR1 is LGHNA, CDR2 YSLEER. The germline V and J ends were trimmed by 1 base and 7 bases, with 23 bases remaining between them.

This clonotype came up a few times. CDR3 loop: CASSQDLRGTETPYGYTF. CDR3 bases: TGCGCCAGCAGCCAAGACCTCAGGGGGACAGAAACACCCTATGGCTACACCTTC. The chain carries TRBV4-3 and TRBJ1-2, with 7 nucleotides matching TRBD1. There are 18 residues in the CDR3. The germline gives CDR1 LGHNA, CDR2 YSLEER. With V trimmed by 0 bases and J by 4 bases, 14 bases remained unmatched.